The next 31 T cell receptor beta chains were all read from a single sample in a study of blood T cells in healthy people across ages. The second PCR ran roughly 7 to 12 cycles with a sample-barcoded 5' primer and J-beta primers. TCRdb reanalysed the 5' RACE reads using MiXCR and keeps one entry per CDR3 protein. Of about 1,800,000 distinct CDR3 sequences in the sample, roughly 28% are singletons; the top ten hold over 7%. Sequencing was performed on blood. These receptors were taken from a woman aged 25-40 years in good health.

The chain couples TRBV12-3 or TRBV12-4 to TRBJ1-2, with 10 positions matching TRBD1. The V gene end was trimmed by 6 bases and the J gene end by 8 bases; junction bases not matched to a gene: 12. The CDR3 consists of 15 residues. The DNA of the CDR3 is TGTGCCAGCAGGTTAAGTGGCGGGACAGGGGTAGGCTACACCTTC. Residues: CASRLSGGTGVGYTF.

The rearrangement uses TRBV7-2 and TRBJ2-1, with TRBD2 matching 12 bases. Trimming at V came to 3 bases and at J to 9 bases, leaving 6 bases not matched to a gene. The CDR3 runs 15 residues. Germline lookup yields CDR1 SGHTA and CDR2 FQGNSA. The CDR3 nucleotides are TGTGCCAGCAGCTTCCAGGTACTAGCGGGAGGTGAGCAGTTCTTC. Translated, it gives CASSFQVLAGGEQFF.

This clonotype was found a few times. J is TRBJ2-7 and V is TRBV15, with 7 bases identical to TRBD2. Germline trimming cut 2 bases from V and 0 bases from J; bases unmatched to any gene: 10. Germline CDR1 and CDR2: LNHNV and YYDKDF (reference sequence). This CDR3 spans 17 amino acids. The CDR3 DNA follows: TGTGCCACCAGCAGACCCAGGTCGGGGGGTAGCTCCTACGAGCAGTACTTC. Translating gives CATSRPRSGGSSYEQYF.

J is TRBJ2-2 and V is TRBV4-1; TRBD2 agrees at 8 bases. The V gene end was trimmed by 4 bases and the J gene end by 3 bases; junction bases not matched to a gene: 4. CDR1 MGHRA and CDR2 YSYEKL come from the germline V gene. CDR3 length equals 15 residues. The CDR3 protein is CASSRLGLDTGELFF. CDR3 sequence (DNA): TGCGCCAGCAGCCGATTGGGACTAGACACCGGGGAGCTGTTTTTT.

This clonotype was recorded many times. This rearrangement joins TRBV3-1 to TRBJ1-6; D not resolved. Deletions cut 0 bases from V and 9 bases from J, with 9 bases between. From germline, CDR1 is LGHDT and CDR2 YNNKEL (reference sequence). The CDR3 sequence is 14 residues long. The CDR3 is CASSQDTGGSPLHF. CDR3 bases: TGTGCCAGCAGCCAAGACACCGGCGGTTCACCCCTCCACTTT. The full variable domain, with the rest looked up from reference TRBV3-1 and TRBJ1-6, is DTAVSQTPKYLVTQMGNDKSIKCEQNLGHDTMYWYKQDSKKFLKIMFSYNNKELIINETVPNRFSPKSPDKAHLNLHINSLELGDSAVYFCASSQDTGGSPLHFGNGTRLTVT.

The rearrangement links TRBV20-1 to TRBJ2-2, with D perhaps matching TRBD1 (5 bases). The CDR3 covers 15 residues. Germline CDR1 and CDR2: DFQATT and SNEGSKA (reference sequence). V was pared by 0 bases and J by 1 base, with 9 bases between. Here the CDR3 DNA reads TGCAGTGCTAGAGATCGGCAGGGGAACACCGGGGAGCTGTTTTTT. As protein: CSARDRQGNTGELFF.

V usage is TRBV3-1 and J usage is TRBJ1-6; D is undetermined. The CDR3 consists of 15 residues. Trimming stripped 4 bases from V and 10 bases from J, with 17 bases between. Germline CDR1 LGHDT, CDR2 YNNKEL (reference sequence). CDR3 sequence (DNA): TGTGCCAGCAGCCCCGACGCAACCCTGGACTCACCCCTCCACTTT. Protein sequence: CASSPDATLDSPLHF.

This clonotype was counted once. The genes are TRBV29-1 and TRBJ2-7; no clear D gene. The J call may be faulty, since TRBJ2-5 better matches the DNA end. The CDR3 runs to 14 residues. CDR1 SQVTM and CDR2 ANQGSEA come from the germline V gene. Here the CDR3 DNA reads TGCAGCGTTGTCACTTTTCAGGCCTCGGGGACCCAGTACTTC. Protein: CSVVTFQASGTQYF.

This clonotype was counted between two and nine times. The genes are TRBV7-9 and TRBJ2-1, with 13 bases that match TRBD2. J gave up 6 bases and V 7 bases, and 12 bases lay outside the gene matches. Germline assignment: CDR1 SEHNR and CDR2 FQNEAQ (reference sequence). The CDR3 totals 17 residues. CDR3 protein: CASIKRLAGGQGNEQFF. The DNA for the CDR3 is TGTGCCAGCATCAAGCGACTAGCGGGGGGCCAGGGCAATGAGCAGTTCTTC.

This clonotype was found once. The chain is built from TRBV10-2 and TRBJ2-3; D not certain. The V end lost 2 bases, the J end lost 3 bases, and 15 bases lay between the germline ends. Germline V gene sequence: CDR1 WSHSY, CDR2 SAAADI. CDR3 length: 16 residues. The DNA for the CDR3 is TGCGCCAGCAGTGAGGTGGGAACCCTTTTGACAGATACGCAGTATTTT. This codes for CASSEVGTLLTDTQYF.

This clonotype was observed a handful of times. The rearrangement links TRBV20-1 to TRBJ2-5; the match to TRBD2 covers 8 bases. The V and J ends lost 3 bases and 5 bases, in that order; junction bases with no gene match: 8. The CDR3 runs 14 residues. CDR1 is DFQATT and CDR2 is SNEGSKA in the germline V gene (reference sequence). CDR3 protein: CSASRGTSRETQYF. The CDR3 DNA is TGCAGTGCTAGCCGGGGGACTAGTCGGGAGACCCAGTACTTC.

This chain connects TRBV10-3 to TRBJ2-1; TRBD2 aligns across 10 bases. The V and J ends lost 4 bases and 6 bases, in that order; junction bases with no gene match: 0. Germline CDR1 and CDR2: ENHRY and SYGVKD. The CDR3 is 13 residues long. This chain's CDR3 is CAISGLAGNEQFF. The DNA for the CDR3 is TGTGCCATCAGTGGACTAGCGGGCAATGAGCAGTTCTTC.

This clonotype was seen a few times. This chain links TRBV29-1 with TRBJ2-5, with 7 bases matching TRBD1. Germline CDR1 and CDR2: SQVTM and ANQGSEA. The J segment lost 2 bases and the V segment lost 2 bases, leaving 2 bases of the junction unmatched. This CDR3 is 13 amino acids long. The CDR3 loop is CSVERGQQETQYF. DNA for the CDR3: TGCAGCGTTGAACGGGGACAGCAAGAGACCCAGTACTTC.

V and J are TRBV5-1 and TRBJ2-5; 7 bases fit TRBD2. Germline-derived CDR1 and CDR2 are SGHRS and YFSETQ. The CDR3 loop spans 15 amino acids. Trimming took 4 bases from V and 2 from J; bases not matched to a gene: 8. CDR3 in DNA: TGCGCCAGCAGCCCCCAGCTAGCGGCTCAAGAGACCCAGTACTTC. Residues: CASSPQLAAQETQYF.

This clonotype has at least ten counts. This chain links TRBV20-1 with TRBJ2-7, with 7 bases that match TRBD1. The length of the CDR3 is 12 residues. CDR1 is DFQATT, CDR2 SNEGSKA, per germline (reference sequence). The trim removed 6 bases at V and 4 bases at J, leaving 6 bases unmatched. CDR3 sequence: CSAQRTGYEQYF. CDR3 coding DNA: TGCAGTGCGCAGAGGACAGGTTACGAGCAGTACTTC.

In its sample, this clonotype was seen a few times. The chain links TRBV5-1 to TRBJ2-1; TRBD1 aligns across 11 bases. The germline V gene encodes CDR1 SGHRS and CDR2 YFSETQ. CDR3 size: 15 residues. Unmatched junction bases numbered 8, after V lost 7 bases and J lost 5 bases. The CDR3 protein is CASRARDRGDNEQFF. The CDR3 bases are TGCGCCAGCCGAGCCCGGGACAGGGGGGACAATGAGCAGTTCTTC.

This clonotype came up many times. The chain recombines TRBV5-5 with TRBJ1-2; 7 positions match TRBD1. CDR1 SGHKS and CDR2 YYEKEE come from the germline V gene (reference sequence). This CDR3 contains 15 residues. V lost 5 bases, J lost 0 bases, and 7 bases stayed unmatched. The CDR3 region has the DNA TGTGCCAGCAGTCCTGGACAGGAAGCTAACTATGGCTACACCTTC. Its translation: CASSPGQEANYGYTF.

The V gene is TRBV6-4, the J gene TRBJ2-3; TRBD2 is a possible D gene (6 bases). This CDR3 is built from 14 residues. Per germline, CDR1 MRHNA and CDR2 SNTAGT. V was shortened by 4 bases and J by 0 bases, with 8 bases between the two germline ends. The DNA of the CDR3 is TGTGCCAGCAGTGCGGGGGAGAGCACAGATACGCAGTATTTT. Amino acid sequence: CASSAGESTDTQYF.

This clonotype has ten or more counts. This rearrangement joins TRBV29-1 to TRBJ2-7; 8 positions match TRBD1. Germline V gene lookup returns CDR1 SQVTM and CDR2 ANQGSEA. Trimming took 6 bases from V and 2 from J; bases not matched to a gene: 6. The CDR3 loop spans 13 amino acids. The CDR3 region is CSVGTGAPYEQYF. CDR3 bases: TGCAGCGTGGGGACAGGCGCCCCCTACGAGCAGTACTTC.

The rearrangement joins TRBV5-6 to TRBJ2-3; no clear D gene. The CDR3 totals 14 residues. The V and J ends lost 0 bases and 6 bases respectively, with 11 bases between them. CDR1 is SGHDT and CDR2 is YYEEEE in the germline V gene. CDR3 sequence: CASSLAYLYDTQYF. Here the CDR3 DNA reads TGTGCCAGCAGCTTGGCCTATTTGTATGATACGCAGTATTTT.

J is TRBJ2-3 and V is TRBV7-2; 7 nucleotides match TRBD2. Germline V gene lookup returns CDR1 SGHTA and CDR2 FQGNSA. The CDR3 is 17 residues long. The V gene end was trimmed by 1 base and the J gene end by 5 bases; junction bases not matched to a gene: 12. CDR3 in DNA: TGTGCCAGCAGCTTAGGGGGGGGGTCTGCCAGTAGAGATACGCAGTATTTT. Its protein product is CASSLGGGSASRDTQYF. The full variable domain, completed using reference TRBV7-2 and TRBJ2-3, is GAGVSQSPSNKVTEKGKDVELRCDPISGHTALYWYRQSLGQGLEFLIYFQGNSAPDKSGLPSDRFSAERTGGSVSTLTIQRTQQEDSAVYLCASSLGGGSASRDTQYFGPGTRLTVL.

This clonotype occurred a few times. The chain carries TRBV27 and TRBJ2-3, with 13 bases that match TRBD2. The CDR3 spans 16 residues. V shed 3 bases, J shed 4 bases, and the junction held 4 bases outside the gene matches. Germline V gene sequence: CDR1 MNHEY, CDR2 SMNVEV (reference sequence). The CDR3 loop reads CASSFLGLAGPDTQYF. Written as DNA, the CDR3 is TGTGCCAGCAGTTTTTTGGGACTAGCGGGACCAGATACGCAGTATTTT.

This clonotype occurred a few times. This chain's CDR3 is CASSYWGSSYNEQFF. The DNA of the CDR3 is TGTGCCAGCAGTTACTGGGGGAGCTCCTACAATGAGCAGTTCTTC. The chain employs TRBV6-6 and TRBJ2-1; D is possibly TRBD1 or TRBD2 (5 bases each). This CDR3 region has 15 residues. The germline gives CDR1 MNHNY, CDR2 SVGAGI (reference sequence). Trimming removed 1 base at V and 0 bases at J, with 7 bases between.

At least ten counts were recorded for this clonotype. The CDR3 sequence: CASSYRGPGDYGYTF. The DNA of the CDR3 is TGTGCCAGCAGCTATCGGGGTCCGGGGGACTATGGCTACACCTTC. The chain uses TRBV12-3 or TRBV12-4 and TRBJ1-2; D might be TRBD1 (5 bases). The CDR3 runs 15 residues. V lost 6 bases, J lost 3 bases, and 17 bases lay in between.

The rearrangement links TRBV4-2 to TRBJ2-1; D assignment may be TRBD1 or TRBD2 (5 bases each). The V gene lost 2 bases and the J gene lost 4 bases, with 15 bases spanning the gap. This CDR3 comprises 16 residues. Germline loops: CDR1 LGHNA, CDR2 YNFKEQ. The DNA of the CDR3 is TGTGCCAGCAGCCAATTGAAAGGGACCATTTACAATGAGCAGTTCTTC. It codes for CASSQLKGTIYNEQFF.

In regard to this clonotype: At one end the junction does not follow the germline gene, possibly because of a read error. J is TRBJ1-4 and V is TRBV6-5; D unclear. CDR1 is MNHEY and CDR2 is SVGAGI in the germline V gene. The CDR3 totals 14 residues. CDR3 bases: TGTGCCAGCAGAGACTCCGCAACTAATGAAAAACGGTTTTTT. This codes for CASRDSATNEKRFF.

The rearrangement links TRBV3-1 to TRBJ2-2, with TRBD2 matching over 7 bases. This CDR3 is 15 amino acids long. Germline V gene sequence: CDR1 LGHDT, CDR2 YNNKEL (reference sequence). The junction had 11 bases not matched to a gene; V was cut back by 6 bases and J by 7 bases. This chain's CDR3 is CASRNRGGQDGELFF. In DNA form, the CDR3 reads TGTGCCAGCAGGAACCGCGGGGGTCAGGACGGGGAGCTGTTTTTT.

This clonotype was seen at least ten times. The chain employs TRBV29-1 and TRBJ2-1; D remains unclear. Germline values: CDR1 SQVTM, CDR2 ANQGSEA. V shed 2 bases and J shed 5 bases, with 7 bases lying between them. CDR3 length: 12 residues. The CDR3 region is CSVEKTHNEQFF. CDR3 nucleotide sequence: TGCAGCGTTGAAAAAACCCACAATGAGCAGTTCTTC.

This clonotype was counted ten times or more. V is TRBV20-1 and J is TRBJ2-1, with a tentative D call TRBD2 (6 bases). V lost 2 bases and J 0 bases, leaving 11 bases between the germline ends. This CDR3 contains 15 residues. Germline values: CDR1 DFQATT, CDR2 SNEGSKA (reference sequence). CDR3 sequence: CSARSVAVSYNEQFF. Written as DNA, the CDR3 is TGCAGTGCTAGATCCGTAGCGGTCTCCTACAATGAGCAGTTCTTC.

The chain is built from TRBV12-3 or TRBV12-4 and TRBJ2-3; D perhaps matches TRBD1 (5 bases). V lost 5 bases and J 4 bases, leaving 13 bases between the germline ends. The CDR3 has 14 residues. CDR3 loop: CASSPQTVADTQYF. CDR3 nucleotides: TGTGCCAGCAGTCCCCAGACAGTTGCAGATACGCAGTATTTT.

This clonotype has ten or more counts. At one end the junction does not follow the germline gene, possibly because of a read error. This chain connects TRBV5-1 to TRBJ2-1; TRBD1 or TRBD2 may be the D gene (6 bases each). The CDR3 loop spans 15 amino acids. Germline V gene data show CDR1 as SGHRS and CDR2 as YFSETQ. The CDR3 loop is CASSSGAGSYNEQFF. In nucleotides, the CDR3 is TGTGCCAGCAGCTCGGGGGCGGGCTCCTACAATGAGCAGTTCTTC.